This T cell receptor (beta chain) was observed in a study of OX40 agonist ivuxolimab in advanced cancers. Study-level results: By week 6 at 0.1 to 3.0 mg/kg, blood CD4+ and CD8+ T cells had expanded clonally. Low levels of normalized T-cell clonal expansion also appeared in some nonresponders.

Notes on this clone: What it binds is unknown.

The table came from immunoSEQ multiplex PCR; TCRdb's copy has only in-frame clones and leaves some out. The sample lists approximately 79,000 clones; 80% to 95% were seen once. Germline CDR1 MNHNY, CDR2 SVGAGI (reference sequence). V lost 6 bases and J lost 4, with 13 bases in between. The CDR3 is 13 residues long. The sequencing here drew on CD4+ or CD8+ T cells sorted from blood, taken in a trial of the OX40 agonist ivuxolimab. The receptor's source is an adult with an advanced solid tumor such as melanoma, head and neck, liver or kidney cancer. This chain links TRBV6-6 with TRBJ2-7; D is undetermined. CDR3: CASRAPPPYEQYF. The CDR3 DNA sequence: TGTGCCAGCAGGGCCCCCCCTCCGTACGAGCAGTACTTC.